A selection of T cell receptor beta chains follows, all from one sample in a study of early T cells in non-severe SARS-CoV-2 infection. Using its own MiXCR run on the 5' RACE reads, TCRdb lists one record per CDR3 protein. Among over 50,000 distinct CDR3 sequences listed, around 8% were seen once. Material: whole blood. These receptors all stem from an adult who was a healthcare worker with PCR-confirmed SARS-CoV-2 infection or an uninfected control (not recorded which). The CDR3 runs from the conserved cysteine through the conserved F or W. Each record gives: clone size, D gene, CDR3 length, J gene, V gene, CDR3 protein, CDR3 DNA. The D gene is left open where the match is weak. Clone size is not always given. Where it is, it says once, few, many or a class for expanded clones.

clone size: -
D gene: -
CDR3 length: 14
J gene: TRBJ2-1
V gene: TRBV29-1
CDR3 protein: CSVEGGAAGQVWFF
CDR3 DNA: TGCAGCGTTGAAGGTGGGGCTGCCGGCCAAGTGTGGTTCTTC

clone size: many
D gene: TRBD1
CDR3 length: 15
J gene: TRBJ1-5
V gene: TRBV19
CDR3 protein: CASSPRDRGNQPQHF
CDR3 DNA: TGTGCCAGTAGCCCCCGGGACAGGGGGAATCAGCCCCAGCATTTT

clone size: -
D gene: -
CDR3 length: 19
J gene: TRBJ2-3
V gene: TRBV25-1
CDR3 protein: CASSEGGRGHWRSPYTQYF
CDR3 DNA: TGTGCCAGCAGTGAAGGAGGTAGGGGCCACTGGAGGAGCCCATATACGCAGTATTTT

clone size: few
D gene: TRBD1
CDR3 length: 14
J gene: TRBJ1-1
V gene: TRBV5-1
CDR3 protein: CASSLTGKNTEAFF
CDR3 DNA: TGCGCCAGCAGCCTGACAGGGAAGAACACTGAAGCTTTCTTT

clone size: few
D gene: -
CDR3 length: 12
J gene: TRBJ1-2
V gene: TRBV30
CDR3 protein: CAWSSSVGGYTF
CDR3 DNA: TGTGCCTGGAGTAGCTCCGTGGGTGGCTACACCTTC

clone size: -
D gene: TRBD2
CDR3 length: 15
J gene: TRBJ2-2
V gene: TRBV30
CDR3 protein: CAWRRSGVNTGELFF
CDR3 DNA: TGTGCCTGGAGGAGAAGCGGGGTGAACACCGGGGAGCTGTTTTTT

clone size: -
D gene: -
CDR3 length: 13
J gene: TRBJ2-5
V gene: TRBV5-1
CDR3 protein: CASSWDTQETQYF
CDR3 DNA: TGCGCCAGCAGCTGGGATACTCAAGAGACCCAGTACTTC

clone size: -
D gene: TRBD1
CDR3 length: 15
J gene: TRBJ1-6
V gene: TRBV14
CDR3 protein: CASSPPGGRNSPLHF
CDR3 DNA: TGTGCCAGCAGCCCGCCAGGGGGCAGGAATTCACCCCTCCACTTT

clone size: -
D gene: -
CDR3 length: 13
J gene: TRBJ1-2
V gene: TRBV7-8
CDR3 protein: CASSARPYNGYTF
CDR3 DNA: TGTGCCAGCAGCGCCCGACCGTACAACGGCTACACCTTC

clone size: few
D gene: -
CDR3 length: 14
J gene: TRBJ1-1
V gene: TRBV6-2/TRBV6-3
CDR3 protein: CASSHDRIYTEAFF
CDR3 DNA: TGTGCCAGCAGCCACGACAGGATCTACACTGAAGCTTTCTTT

clone size: -
D gene: -
CDR3 length: 15
J gene: TRBJ1-6
V gene: TRBV11-2
CDR3 protein: CASSPKTQTNSPLHF
CDR3 DNA: TGTGCCAGCAGCCCGAAGACCCAGACTAATTCACCCCTCCACTTT

clone size: many
D gene: -
CDR3 length: 13
J gene: TRBJ2-7
V gene: TRBV12-3/TRBV12-4
CDR3 protein: CASSSRGQPEQYF
CDR3 DNA: TGTGCCAGCAGTTCTCGAGGACAGCCCGAGCAGTACTTC

clone size: many
D gene: -
CDR3 length: 16
J gene: TRBJ1-3
V gene: TRBV7-6
CDR3 protein: CASSLEWESSGNTIYF
CDR3 DNA: TGTGCCAGCAGCTTAGAATGGGAAAGCTCTGGAAACACCATATATTTT

clone size: few
D gene: TRBD1
CDR3 length: 15
J gene: TRBJ2-7
V gene: TRBV4-1
CDR3 protein: CASSQPDRGDHEQYF
CDR3 DNA: TGCGCCAGCAGCCAACCCGACAGGGGAGACCACGAGCAGTACTTC

clone size: few
D gene: -
CDR3 length: 12
J gene: TRBJ2-1
V gene: TRBV11-2
CDR3 protein: CASSLEAHEQFF
CDR3 DNA: TGTGCCAGCAGCTTAGAAGCGCATGAGCAGTTCTTC

clone size: -
D gene: TRBD2
CDR3 length: 15
J gene: TRBJ2-3
V gene: TRBV7-8
CDR3 protein: CASSLGLAGTDTQYF
CDR3 DNA: TGTGCCAGCAGCTTAGGGCTAGCGGGAACTGATACGCAGTATTTT

clone size: many
D gene: -
CDR3 length: 15
J gene: TRBJ1-5
V gene: TRBV14
CDR3 protein: CASSQGGAGNQPQHF
CDR3 DNA: TGTGCCAGCAGCCAAGGGGGGGCTGGCAATCAGCCCCAGCATTTT

clone size: many
D gene: -
CDR3 length: 12
J gene: TRBJ1-6
V gene: TRBV11-1
CDR3 protein: CASSLTGSPLHF
CDR3 DNA: TGTGCCAGCAGCTTAACAGGCTCACCCCTCCACTTT

clone size: -
D gene: -
CDR3 length: 13
J gene: TRBJ2-5
V gene: TRBV19
CDR3 protein: CASSMGAKETQYF
CDR3 DNA: TGTGCCAGTAGTATGGGCGCAAAAGAGACCCAGTACTTC

clone size: many
D gene: TRBD2
CDR3 length: 15
J gene: TRBJ2-5
V gene: TRBV29-1
CDR3 protein: CSVERAGGPQETQYF
CDR3 DNA: TGCAGCGTTGAACGAGCGGGAGGGCCCCAAGAGACCCAGTACTTC

clone size: many
D gene: TRBD2
CDR3 length: 17
J gene: TRBJ2-1
V gene: TRBV5-6
CDR3 protein: CASSLVQAGGIYNEQFF
CDR3 DNA: TGTGCCAGCAGCTTGGTCCAAGCGGGGGGAATCTACAATGAGCAGTTCTTC

clone size: medium-sized
D gene: -
CDR3 length: 14
J gene: TRBJ2-4
V gene: TRBV20-1
CDR3 protein: CSGTVDIAKNIQYF
CDR3 DNA: TGCAGTGGGACAGTGGACATAGCCAAAAACATTCAGTACTTC

clone size: few
D gene: -
CDR3 length: 12
J gene: TRBJ2-7
V gene: TRBV11-1
CDR3 protein: CASSTESYEQYF
CDR3 DNA: TGTGCCAGCAGCACCGAATCCTACGAGCAGTACTTC

clone size: -
D gene: -
CDR3 length: 14
J gene: TRBJ1-2
V gene: TRBV21-1
CDR3 protein: CASSKGPGPWGYTF
CDR3 DNA: TGTGCCAGCAGCAAAGGGCCGGGTCCTTGGGGCTACACCTTC

clone size: -
D gene: TRBD2
CDR3 length: 17
J gene: TRBJ2-1
V gene: TRBV7-9
CDR3 protein: CASSLRKVGGAYNEQFF
CDR3 DNA: TGTGCCAGCAGCTTAAGGAAGGTGGGAGGGGCCTACAATGAGCAGTTCTTC

clone size: many
D gene: -
CDR3 length: 12
J gene: TRBJ2-4
V gene: TRBV20-1
CDR3 protein: CSARDMGYIQYF
CDR3 DNA: TGCAGTGCTAGAGATATGGGGTACATTCAGTACTTC

clone size: many
D gene: TRBD2
CDR3 length: 19
J gene: TRBJ2-4
V gene: TRBV11-2
CDR3 protein: CASSLDGTRGALAKNIQYF
CDR3 DNA: TGTGCCAGCAGCTTAGATGGGACTAGGGGAGCTTTAGCCAAAAACATTCAGTACTTC

clone size: -
D gene: TRBD1
CDR3 length: 16
J gene: TRBJ2-1
V gene: TRBV5-1
CDR3 protein: CASSFVGGASYNEQFF
CDR3 DNA: TGCGCCAGCAGCTTCGTAGGGGGCGCGTCCTACAATGAGCAGTTCTTC

clone size: many
D gene: -
CDR3 length: 13
J gene: TRBJ2-3
V gene: TRBV19
CDR3 protein: CASSMTRADTQYF
CDR3 DNA: TGTGCCAGTAGTATGACTAGAGCAGATACGCAGTATTTT

clone size: many
D gene: TRBD2
CDR3 length: 14
J gene: TRBJ2-1
V gene: TRBV10-3
CDR3 protein: CAIRGEGSYNEQFF
CDR3 DNA: TGTGCCATCAGGGGGGAGGGGTCCTACAATGAGCAGTTCTTC

clone size: -
D gene: -
CDR3 length: 15
J gene: TRBJ2-4
V gene: TRBV12-3/TRBV12-4
CDR3 protein: CASSPQGAAKNIQYF
CDR3 DNA: TGTGCCAGCAGTCCTCAGGGCGCAGCCAAAAACATTCAGTACTTC

clone size: many
D gene: -
CDR3 length: 14
J gene: TRBJ2-7
V gene: TRBV11-1
CDR3 protein: CASSRARGSYEQYF
CDR3 DNA: TGTGCCAGCAGTCGGGCGAGGGGCTCCTACGAGCAGTACTTC

clone size: many
D gene: -
CDR3 length: 17
J gene: TRBJ1-1
V gene: TRBV20-1
CDR3 protein: CSASTSLQGMWNTEAFF
CDR3 DNA: TGCAGTGCTAGTACATCGCTACAGGGTATGTGGAACACTGAAGCTTTCTTT

clone size: few
D gene: TRBD2
CDR3 length: 14
J gene: TRBJ2-7
V gene: TRBV7-2
CDR3 protein: CASSLALAGGEQYF
CDR3 DNA: TGTGCCAGCAGCTTGGCCCTAGCGGGAGGGGAGCAGTACTTC

clone size: many
D gene: TRBD1
CDR3 length: 17
J gene: TRBJ1-5
V gene: TRBV19
CDR3 protein: CASSIIDRGRSNQPQHF
CDR3 DNA: TGTGCCAGTAGTATCATTGACAGGGGGCGTAGCAATCAGCCCCAGCATTTT

clone size: few
D gene: TRBD2
CDR3 length: 11
J gene: TRBJ2-1
V gene: TRBV19
CDR3 protein: CASSTTSEQFF
CDR3 DNA: TGTGCCAGTAGTACGACTAGCGAGCAGTTCTTC

clone size: -
D gene: -
CDR3 length: 15
J gene: TRBJ2-2
V gene: TRBV11-3
CDR3 protein: CASSLQGMNTGELFF
CDR3 DNA: TGTGCCAGCAGCTTGCAGGGGATGAACACCGGGGAGCTGTTTTTT

clone size: few
D gene: -
CDR3 length: 15
J gene: TRBJ2-5
V gene: TRBV12-3/TRBV12-4
CDR3 protein: CASSSTAIPQETQYF
CDR3 DNA: TGTGCCAGCAGTTCTACTGCTATCCCCCAAGAGACCCAGTACTTC

clone size: -
D gene: -
CDR3 length: 12
J gene: TRBJ2-7
V gene: TRBV19
CDR3 protein: CASSSPSYEQYF
CDR3 DNA: TGTGCCAGTAGCTCCCCATCCTACGAGCAGTACTTC

clone size: -
D gene: TRBD1
CDR3 length: 14
J gene: TRBJ2-7
V gene: TRBV12-3/TRBV12-4
CDR3 protein: CASSPRDRGNEQYF
CDR3 DNA: TGTGCCAGCAGTCCCCGGGACAGGGGGAACGAGCAGTACTTC

clone size: few
D gene: -
CDR3 length: 14
J gene: TRBJ2-1
V gene: TRBV11-2
CDR3 protein: CASKTSYSGNEQFF
CDR3 DNA: TGTGCCAGCAAAACTAGCTACTCTGGAAATGAGCAGTTCTTC

clone size: -
D gene: TRBD1
CDR3 length: 12
J gene: TRBJ2-7
V gene: TRBV30
CDR3 protein: CAWTKTGPEQYF
CDR3 DNA: TGTGCCTGGACGAAGACAGGGCCCGAGCAGTACTTC